The sequence of this T cell receptor (beta chain) was determined in a study of technical replicates of blood from a handful of donors. The length of the CDR3 is 15 residues. Germline values: CDR1 LGHNA, CDR2 YSLEER. V was clipped by 0 bases and J by 2 bases, with 9 bases between them. Clones were read by immunoSEQ multiplex PCR, and TCRdb kept only the in-frame ones, dropping some. The sample holds some 80,000 clones, about 97% seen once. The receptor was derived from a human donor in good health. The rearrangement joins TRBV4-3 to TRBJ2-3; D not certain. What was sequenced was T cells isolated from PBMCs. The DNA for the CDR3 is TGCGCCAGCAGCCAAGAAACGAGTTACACAGATACGCAGTATTTT. Its protein is CASSQETSYTDTQYF.